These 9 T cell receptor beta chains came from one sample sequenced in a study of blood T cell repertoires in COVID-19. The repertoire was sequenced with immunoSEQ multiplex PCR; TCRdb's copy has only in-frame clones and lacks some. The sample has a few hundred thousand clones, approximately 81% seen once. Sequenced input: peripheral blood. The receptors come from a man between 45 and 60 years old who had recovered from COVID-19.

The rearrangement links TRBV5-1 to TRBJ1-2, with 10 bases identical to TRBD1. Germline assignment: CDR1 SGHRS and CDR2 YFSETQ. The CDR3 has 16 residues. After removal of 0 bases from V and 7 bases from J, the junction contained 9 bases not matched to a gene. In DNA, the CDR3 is TGCGCCAGCAGCTTGGCCGCAGACAGGGGGCGTGGTGGCTACACCTTC. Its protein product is CASSLAADRGRGGYTF.

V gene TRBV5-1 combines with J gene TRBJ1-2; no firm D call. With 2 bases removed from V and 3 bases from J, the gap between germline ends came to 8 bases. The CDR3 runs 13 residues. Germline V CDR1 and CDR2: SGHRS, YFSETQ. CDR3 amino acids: CASSFDGDYGYTF. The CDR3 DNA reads TGCGCCAGCAGCTTCGACGGGGACTATGGCTACACCTTC.

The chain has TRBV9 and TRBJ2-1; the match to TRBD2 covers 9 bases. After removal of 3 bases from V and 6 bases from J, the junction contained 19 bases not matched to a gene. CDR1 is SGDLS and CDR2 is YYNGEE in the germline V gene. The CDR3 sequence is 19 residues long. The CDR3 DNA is TGTGCCAGCAGCGAGGGAGGACTAGCGCTCCCATACAATATCAATGAGCAGTTCTTC. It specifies CASSEGGLALPYNINEQFF. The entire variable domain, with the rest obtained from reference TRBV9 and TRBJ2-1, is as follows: DSGVTQTPKHLITATGQRVTLRCSPRSGDLSVYWYQQSLDQGLQFLIQYYNGEERAKGNILERFSAQQFPDLHSELNLSSLELGDSALYFCASSEGGLALPYNINEQFFGPGTRLTVL.

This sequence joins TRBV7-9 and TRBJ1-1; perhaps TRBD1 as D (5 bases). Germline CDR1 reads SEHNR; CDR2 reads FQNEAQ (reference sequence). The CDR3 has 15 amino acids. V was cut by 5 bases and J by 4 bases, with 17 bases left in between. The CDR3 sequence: CASSPPGVISTEAFF. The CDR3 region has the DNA TGTGCCAGCAGCCCCCCGGGGGTAATTAGCACTGAAGCTTTCTTT. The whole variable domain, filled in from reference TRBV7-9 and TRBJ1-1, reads DTGVSQNPRHKITKRGQNVTFRCDPISEHNRLYWYRQTLGQGPEFLTYFQNEAQLEKSRLLSDRFSAERPKGSFSTLEIQRTEQGDSAMYLCASSPPGVISTEAFFGQGTRLTVV.

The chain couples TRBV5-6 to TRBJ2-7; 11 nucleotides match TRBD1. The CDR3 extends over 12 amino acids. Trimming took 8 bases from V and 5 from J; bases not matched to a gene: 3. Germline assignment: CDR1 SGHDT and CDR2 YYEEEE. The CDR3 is CASWTGGHEQYF. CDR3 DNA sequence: TGTGCCAGTTGGACAGGGGGCCACGAGCAGTACTTC.

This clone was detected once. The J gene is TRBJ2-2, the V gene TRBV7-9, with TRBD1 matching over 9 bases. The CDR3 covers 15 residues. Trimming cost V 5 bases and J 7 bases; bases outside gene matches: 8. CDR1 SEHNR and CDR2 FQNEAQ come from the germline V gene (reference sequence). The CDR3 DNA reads TGTGCCAGCAGCCTGCCGGGACAGGGAAACGGGGAGCTGTTTTTT. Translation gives CASSLPGQGNGELFF.

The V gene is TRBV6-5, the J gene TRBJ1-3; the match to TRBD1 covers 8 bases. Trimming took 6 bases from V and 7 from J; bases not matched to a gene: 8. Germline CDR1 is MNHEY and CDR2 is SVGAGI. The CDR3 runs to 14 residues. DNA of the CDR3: TGTGCCAGCAGCTCGCGGACAGGGCGGAACACCATATATTTT. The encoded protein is CASSSRTGRNTIYF.

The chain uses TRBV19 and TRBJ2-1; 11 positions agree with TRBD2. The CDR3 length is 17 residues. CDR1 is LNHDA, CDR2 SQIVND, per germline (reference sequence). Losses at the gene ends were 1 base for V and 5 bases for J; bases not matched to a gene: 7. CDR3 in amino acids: CASSIVRASGRNNEQFF. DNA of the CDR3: TGTGCCAGTAGTATAGTAAGGGCTAGCGGGAGGAACAATGAGCAGTTCTTC.

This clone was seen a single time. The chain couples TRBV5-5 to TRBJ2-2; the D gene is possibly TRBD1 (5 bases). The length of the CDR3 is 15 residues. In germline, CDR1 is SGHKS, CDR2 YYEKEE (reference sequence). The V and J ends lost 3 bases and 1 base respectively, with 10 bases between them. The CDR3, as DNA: TGTGCCAGCAGCTCGTCGACAGAGAACACCGGGGAGCTGTTTTTT. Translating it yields CASSSSTENTGELFF.